This is a list of T cell receptor beta chains from one sample in a study of a mutant IDH1 vaccine in newly diagnosed glioma. Sequencing was performed with immunoSEQ multiplex PCR; in TCRdb, only in-frame clones are kept and a portion is missing. The sample has 25,000 to 35,000 clones; around 80% are singletons. Sequencing used PBMCs, obtained from a glioma patient treated with radiotherapy, temozolomide or both. These receptors originate from a man aged 25 to 45 with glioma. Each CDR3 is given with its conserved first and last residue. D genes are given only for firm matches. Size tells how often a clone was seen (once, few, many) or the class of an expanded clone, and some rows leave it out.

d_gene: -; abundance: -; j_gene: TRBJ1-4; v_gene: TRBV5-6; CDR3nt: TGTGCCAGCAGCTTGGACTACAACGCAACTAATGAAAAACTGTTTTTT; CDR3aa: CASSLDYNATNEKLFF
d_gene: TRBD1; abundance: -; j_gene: TRBJ2-7; v_gene: TRBV18; CDR3nt: TGTGCCAGCTCACCCGGGACAGCGGAGCAGTACTTC; CDR3aa: CASSPGTAEQYF
d_gene: TRBD2; abundance: -; j_gene: TRBJ2-5; v_gene: TRBV18; CDR3nt: TGTGCCAGCTCACCACAGGCAGGGAGGGGCGAGACCCAGTACTTC; CDR3aa: CASSPQAGRGETQYF
d_gene: -; abundance: -; j_gene: TRBJ1-1; v_gene: TRBV28; CDR3nt: TGTGCCAGCAGTCCAAACCGGGGGACTGAAGCTTTCTTT; CDR3aa: CASSPNRGTEAFF
d_gene: -; abundance: -; j_gene: TRBJ1-5; v_gene: TRBV5-4; CDR3nt: TGTGCCGGAACAGGTAGCAATCAGCCCCAGCATTTT; CDR3aa: CAGTGSNQPQHF
d_gene: -; abundance: -; j_gene: TRBJ2-5; v_gene: TRBV5-1; CDR3nt: TGCGCCAGCAGCGCGATGTCGGGGGAGGAGACCCAGTACTTC; CDR3aa: CASSAMSGEETQYF
d_gene: TRBD1; abundance: -; j_gene: TRBJ2-3; v_gene: TRBV6-5; CDR3nt: TGTGCCAGCAGTTACCGTCGGGGACAGGGGTTTATGTATTTT; CDR3aa: CASSYRRGQGFMYF
d_gene: -; abundance: -; j_gene: TRBJ1-1; v_gene: TRBV7-8; CDR3nt: TGTGCCAGCAGCCTCCGGGGGGGAACTGAAGCTTTCTTT; CDR3aa: CASSLRGGTEAFF
d_gene: -; abundance: -; j_gene: TRBJ2-2; v_gene: TRBV5-1; CDR3nt: TGCGCCAGCAGCTGGGCAGGGGCGGACACCGGGGAGCTGTTTTTT; CDR3aa: CASSWAGADTGELFF
d_gene: -; abundance: -; j_gene: TRBJ2-2; v_gene: TRBV10-1; CDR3nt: TGCGCCAGCAGTGAGGACTCCACCTGGGGGGAGCTGTTTTTT; CDR3aa: CASSEDSTWGELFF
d_gene: -; abundance: -; j_gene: TRBJ2-3; v_gene: TRBV10-3; CDR3nt: TGTGCCATCAGTGAGTCACCAGATACGCAGTATTTT; CDR3aa: CAISESPDTQYF
d_gene: TRBD2; abundance: -; j_gene: TRBJ2-5; v_gene: TRBV5-4; CDR3nt: TGTGCCAGCAGCTCACTAGCGGGGGAAGAGACCCAGTACTTC; CDR3aa: CASSSLAGEETQYF
d_gene: -; abundance: -; j_gene: TRBJ1-1; v_gene: TRBV5-1; CDR3nt: TGCGCCAGCAGCTCCCGGCCAGGGAACACTGAAGCTTTCTTT; CDR3aa: CASSSRPGNTEAFF
d_gene: -; abundance: -; j_gene: TRBJ1-2; v_gene: TRBV6-6; CDR3nt: TGTGCCAGCAGTTACTCGGAGGGGTCCAGCTATGGCTACACCTTC; CDR3aa: CASSYSEGSSYGYTF
d_gene: -; abundance: -; j_gene: TRBJ1-2; v_gene: TRBV13; CDR3nt: TGTGCCAGCAGCCTCCCCAGGGGAAAGGGCTACACCTTC; CDR3aa: CASSLPRGKGYTF
d_gene: -; abundance: -; j_gene: TRBJ2-3; v_gene: TRBV7-9; CDR3nt: TGTGCCAGCAGCTTCGGGCCCCAAGATACGCAGTATTTT; CDR3aa: CASSFGPQDTQYF
d_gene: -; abundance: -; j_gene: TRBJ1-4; v_gene: TRBV19; CDR3nt: TGTGCCAGTAGTATTCGAGGAATCGAGGGAGAAAAACTGTTTTTT; CDR3aa: CASSIRGIEGEKLFF
d_gene: -; abundance: -; j_gene: TRBJ2-3; v_gene: TRBV30; CDR3nt: TGTGCCTGGAGTGTACCAGGGTTCACAGATACGCAGTATTTT; CDR3aa: CAWSVPGFTDTQYF
d_gene: TRBD2; abundance: -; j_gene: TRBJ2-5; v_gene: TRBV5-1; CDR3nt: TGCGCCAGCAGCCCTAGCGGGTTGGGAGAGACCCAGTACTTC; CDR3aa: CASSPSGLGETQYF
d_gene: TRBD2; abundance: once; j_gene: TRBJ2-5; v_gene: TRBV2; CDR3nt: TGTGCCAGCACGCGAGGGTCGGCGGGGGGCAGGGAGACCCAGTACTTC; CDR3aa: CASTRGSAGGRETQYF
d_gene: TRBD1; abundance: once; j_gene: TRBJ2-2; v_gene: TRBV10-2; CDR3nt: TGCGCCAGCATCCAGGGCCGGACAGGGGGCCCCGGGGGGACCGGGGAGCTGTTTTTT; CDR3aa: CASIQGRTGGPGGTGELFF
d_gene: -; abundance: -; j_gene: TRBJ2-5; v_gene: TRBV5-4; CDR3nt: TGTGCCAGCAGCTTGGGCCCGGGGGAGGAGACCCAGTACTTC; CDR3aa: CASSLGPGEETQYF
d_gene: TRBD1; abundance: -; j_gene: TRBJ1-5; v_gene: TRBV18; CDR3nt: TGTGCCAGCTCACCAGAGACAGGGGGCGATCAGCCCCAGCATTTT; CDR3aa: CASSPETGGDQPQHF
d_gene: TRBD1; abundance: -; j_gene: TRBJ1-1; v_gene: TRBV11-2; CDR3nt: TGTGCCAGCAGCCCCCTCCGGACAGGGAGGACTGAAGCTTTCTTT; CDR3aa: CASSPLRTGRTEAFF
d_gene: -; abundance: -; j_gene: TRBJ1-1; v_gene: TRBV30; CDR3nt: TGTGCTGGTAGGAGGGACACTGAAGCTTTCTTT; CDR3aa: CAGRRDTEAFF
d_gene: TRBD1; abundance: -; j_gene: TRBJ1-2; v_gene: TRBV9; CDR3nt: TGTGCCAGTGGACAGGGGGCAGGGTATGGCTACACCTTC; CDR3aa: CASGQGAGYGYTF
d_gene: -; abundance: -; j_gene: TRBJ1-5; v_gene: TRBV6-1; CDR3nt: TGTGCCAGCAGTGAACAGAGCACGGCCCAGCATTTT; CDR3aa: CASSEQSTAQHF
d_gene: TRBD1; abundance: -; j_gene: TRBJ1-4; v_gene: TRBV19; CDR3nt: TGTGCCAGTAGTACCATCACAGGGGACGAAAAACTGTTTTTT; CDR3aa: CASSTITGDEKLFF
d_gene: TRBD1; abundance: -; j_gene: TRBJ1-1; v_gene: TRBV18; CDR3nt: TGTGCCAGCTCACCAGCCCGGACAGGGAGGGGGAACACTGAAGCTTTCTTT; CDR3aa: CASSPARTGRGNTEAFF
d_gene: -; abundance: -; j_gene: TRBJ2-2; v_gene: TRBV4-3; CDR3nt: TGCGCCAGCAGCCAAAGAACAACCGGGGAGCTGTTTTTT; CDR3aa: CASSQRTTGELFF
d_gene: -; abundance: -; j_gene: TRBJ1-1; v_gene: TRBV7-8; CDR3nt: TGTGCCAGCAGCTTAGAACCCGGTGGCACTGAAGCTTTCTTT; CDR3aa: CASSLEPGGTEAFF
d_gene: -; abundance: -; j_gene: TRBJ1-3; v_gene: TRBV29-1; CDR3nt: TGCAGCGCACAGGGCTCTGGAAACACCATATATTTT; CDR3aa: CSAQGSGNTIYF
d_gene: TRBD1; abundance: once; j_gene: TRBJ2-7; v_gene: TRBV2; CDR3nt: TGTGCAAATGCACACACAGCTGGTCGAGGGACAGCAATCTCCTACGAGCAGTACTTC; CDR3aa: CANAHTAGRGTAISYEQYF
d_gene: TRBD1; abundance: few; j_gene: TRBJ1-1; v_gene: TRBV2; CDR3nt: TGTGCCAGCAGTGAGGGACAGGGTAACACTGAAGCTTTCTTT; CDR3aa: CASSEGQGNTEAFF
d_gene: -; abundance: -; j_gene: TRBJ1-6; v_gene: TRBV18; CDR3nt: TGTGCCAGCTCACCTTCCCAAATGAGAGGTCATAATTCACCCCTCCACTTT; CDR3aa: CASSPSQMRGHNSPLHF
d_gene: -; abundance: -; j_gene: TRBJ2-7; v_gene: TRBV5-1; CDR3nt: TGCGCCAGCAGCTCTCCTCGGGACGAAACCTACGAGCAGTACTTC; CDR3aa: CASSSPRDETYEQYF
d_gene: -; abundance: -; j_gene: TRBJ2-1; v_gene: TRBV5-6; CDR3nt: TGTGCCAGCAGCTTACAGGATGAGCAGTTCTTC; CDR3aa: CASSLQDEQFF
d_gene: -; abundance: -; j_gene: TRBJ2-5; v_gene: TRBV30; CDR3nt: TGTGCCTGGAGGCGAAACAGGGACTTAGGGACCCAGTACTTC; CDR3aa: CAWRRNRDLGTQYF
d_gene: TRBD1; abundance: -; j_gene: TRBJ2-3; v_gene: TRBV6-1; CDR3nt: TGTGCCAGCAACGTAGACAGGGGCACAGATACGCAGTATTTT; CDR3aa: CASNVDRGTDTQYF
d_gene: -; abundance: few; j_gene: TRBJ1-1; v_gene: TRBV9; CDR3nt: TGTGCCAGCAGCGCGTTATCAGGGCAGTACACTGAAGCTTTCTTT; CDR3aa: CASSALSGQYTEAFF
d_gene: -; abundance: -; j_gene: TRBJ2-2; v_gene: TRBV29-1; CDR3nt: TGCAGCGCACTCTCATACGGGGAGCTGTTTTTT; CDR3aa: CSALSYGELFF
d_gene: TRBD1; abundance: -; j_gene: TRBJ2-7; v_gene: TRBV28; CDR3nt: TGTGCCAGCAGTTCACACGTCCAGGGGGAACGCTACGAGCAGTACTTC; CDR3aa: CASSSHVQGERYEQYF
d_gene: -; abundance: few; j_gene: TRBJ2-2; v_gene: TRBV4-2; CDR3nt: TGTGCCAGCACCGCCCTCGGGGGTCCCGGGGAGCTGTTTTTT; CDR3aa: CASTALGGPGELFF
d_gene: TRBD1; abundance: -; j_gene: TRBJ1-6; v_gene: TRBV5-6; CDR3nt: TGTGCCAGCAGCCTTGCCGTGGGGACAGGGACATCACCCCTCCACTTT; CDR3aa: CASSLAVGTGTSPLHF
d_gene: -; abundance: -; j_gene: TRBJ2-5; v_gene: TRBV28; CDR3nt: TGTGCCAGCAGTTTTTCGACGGGGTACCAAGAGACCCAGTACTTC; CDR3aa: CASSFSTGYQETQYF
d_gene: TRBD1; abundance: once; j_gene: TRBJ1-5; v_gene: TRBV30; CDR3nt: TGTGCCTGGAGTCGGGGACAGGGGGGCCGGTTAGGCAATCAGCCCCAGCATTTT; CDR3aa: CAWSRGQGGRLGNQPQHF
d_gene: TRBD1; abundance: -; j_gene: TRBJ2-1; v_gene: TRBV6-1; CDR3nt: TGTGCCAGCAGTGAAACAGTGGGGACAGCGTCTGGCTACAATGAGCAGTTCTTC; CDR3aa: CASSETVGTASGYNEQFF
d_gene: -; abundance: few; j_gene: TRBJ1-1; v_gene: TRBV2; CDR3nt: TGTGCCAGCAGTTGGGGGGTGAACACTGAAGCTTTCTTT; CDR3aa: CASSWGVNTEAFF
d_gene: -; abundance: -; j_gene: TRBJ2-5; v_gene: TRBV6-6; CDR3nt: TGTGCCAGCAGCCCTGTGGGGTCCCCCCACCAAGAGACCCAGTACTTC; CDR3aa: CASSPVGSPHQETQYF
d_gene: -; abundance: -; j_gene: TRBJ2-5; v_gene: TRBV7-8; CDR3nt: TGTGCCAGCAGCCGACAGGGACGGGAGGAGACCCAGTACTTC; CDR3aa: CASSRQGREETQYF